This TCR beta chain comes out of a study of OX40 agonist ivuxolimab in advanced cancers. Study-level background: The mean age was roughly 60 years, ranging from about 23 to 79, with about four fifths of participants male.

Note on this clone: Its antigen is not identified.

Patients were ineligible given autoimmune disease history or systemic immunosuppression. Study-level findings and limits: Relative to CD4+ cells, CD8+ T cells on average had more expanded clones. Low levels of normalized T-cell clonal expansion also appeared in some nonresponders.

Profiling relied on immunoSEQ multiplex PCR, and the TCRdb table lists in-frame clones only, not all of them. This table has around 60,000 clones, 85% to 90% appearing once. The origin of this receptor is an adult with an advanced solid tumor such as melanoma, head and neck, liver or kidney cancer. This specimen was CD4+ or CD8+ T cells sorted from blood, taken in a trial of the OX40 agonist ivuxolimab.

In DNA, the CDR3 is TGCGCCAGCAGCCATTCAGGACGGGGGAACACTGAAGCTTTCTTT. Its protein is CASSHSGRGNTEAFF. This chain uses TRBV4-3 with TRBJ1-1, with D unresolved. Trimming took 3 bases from V and 1 from J, leaving 12 bases between them. Germline loops: CDR1 LGHNA, CDR2 YSLEER. The CDR3 totals 15 residues.